These 4 T cell receptor beta chains came from one sample sequenced in a study of response to subunit inactivated influenza vaccine. MiXCR was run by TCRdb on the RT-PCR reads, yielding one entry per CDR3 protein. Of more than 150,000 distinct CDR3 sequences listed, 9.2% are singletons. Sequenced here: non-naive T cells sorted from PBMCs, sampled on the day of vaccination. The receptors were gathered from a man aged 50 or older who received an inactivated influenza vaccine.

J is TRBJ2-5 and V is TRBV3-1; D ambiguous. The CDR3 runs to 12 residues. Between the trimmed V and J ends, which lost 2 bases and 3 bases, there was a span of 4 bases. CDR1 LGHDT and CDR2 YNNKEL come from the germline V gene (reference sequence). The CDR3 loop is CASSQLKETQYF. DNA for the CDR3: TGTGCCAGCAGCCAACTTAAAGAGACCCAGTACTTC.

This clonotype was seen only a few times. The rearrangement joins TRBV7-6 to TRBJ2-3; weak D call: TRBD2 (6 bases). V lost 1 base, J lost 6 bases, and 14 bases lay in between. CDR3 length equals 15 residues. The germline gives CDR1 SGHVS, CDR2 FNYEAQ. CDR3 coding DNA: TGTGCCAGCAGCTTAGGGGGGTACGGGGGTGATACGCAGTATTTT. This sequence encodes CASSLGGYGGDTQYF. The full variable domain, its missing parts supplied by reference TRBV7-6 and TRBJ2-3, is GAGVSQSPRYKVTKRGQDVALRCDPISGHVSLYWYRQALGQGPEFLTYFNYEAQQDKSGLPNDRFSAERPEGSISTLTIQRTEQRDSAMYRCASSLGGYGGDTQYFGPGTRLTVL.

The sample holds many counts of this clonotype. V gene TRBV4-2 combines with J gene TRBJ2-5; 13 bases are a match to TRBD2. This CDR3 spans 16 amino acids. The ends lost 1 base at V and 2 bases at J; junction bases unmatched: 1. Germline V gives CDR1 LGHNA, CDR2 YNFKEQ. CDR3 in amino acids: CASSQGTSGGQETQYF. For the CDR3, the DNA is TGTGCCAGCAGCCAAGGGACTAGCGGGGGACAAGAGACCCAGTACTTC.

J is TRBJ2-2 and V is TRBV24-1; 7 nucleotides line up with TRBD2. This CDR3 region has 15 residues. The trim removed 2 bases at V and 5 bases at J, leaving 4 bases unmatched. Germline V lookup: CDR1 KGHDR, CDR2 SFDVKD. The DNA for the CDR3 is TGTGCCACCAGTGATTGGGGGGGAGTAACCGGGGAGCTGTTTTTT. It specifies CATSDWGGVTGELFF.